This T cell receptor (beta chain) was captured by sequencing in a study of CD8 T cells in ankylosing spondylitis. Study outcomes and limitations: Prior literature has documented some motif variants in synovial fluid and blood from reactive arthritis. The study identified a TCR beta motif of fewer than 10 highly homologous variants that appeared characteristic of ankylosing spondylitis blood. Disease-associated clones were CD8+ and fairly uncommon in peripheral blood. Reportedly, significant enrichment of disease-linked clones occurred in matched ankylosing spondylitis synovial fluid.

This clonotype was detected ten times or more. Its specificity is not known. Via MiXCR, TCRdb re-called the 5' RACE reads, giving one row per CDR3 protein. This table holds 100,000 or so distinct CDR3 sequences, about 9% found once. CDR3 length: 18 amino acids. CDR1 and CDR2 (germline): SGHAT, FQDESV (reference sequence). After removal of 1 base from V and 7 bases from J, the junction contained 15 bases not matched to a gene. V and J are TRBV11-1 and TRBJ1-4; TRBD1 matches 7 bases. Sequenced material: blood, either unsorted or a sorted T cell fraction (not recorded which). The sequence derives from a male donor with ankylosing spondylitis. This CDR3 reads CASSLDRTGDEGFEKLFF. CDR3 bases: TGTGCCAGCAGCTTAGACCGGACAGGTGACGAGGGATTTGAAAAACTGTTTTTT. The full variable domain, in which reference TRBV11-1 and TRBJ1-4 provide the parts outside the CDR3, is EAEVAQSPRYKITEKSQAVAFWCDPISGHATLYWYRQILGQGPELLVQFQDESVVDDSQLPKDRFSAERLKGVDSTLKIQPAELGDSAMYLCASSLDRTGDEGFEKLFFGSGTQLSVL.